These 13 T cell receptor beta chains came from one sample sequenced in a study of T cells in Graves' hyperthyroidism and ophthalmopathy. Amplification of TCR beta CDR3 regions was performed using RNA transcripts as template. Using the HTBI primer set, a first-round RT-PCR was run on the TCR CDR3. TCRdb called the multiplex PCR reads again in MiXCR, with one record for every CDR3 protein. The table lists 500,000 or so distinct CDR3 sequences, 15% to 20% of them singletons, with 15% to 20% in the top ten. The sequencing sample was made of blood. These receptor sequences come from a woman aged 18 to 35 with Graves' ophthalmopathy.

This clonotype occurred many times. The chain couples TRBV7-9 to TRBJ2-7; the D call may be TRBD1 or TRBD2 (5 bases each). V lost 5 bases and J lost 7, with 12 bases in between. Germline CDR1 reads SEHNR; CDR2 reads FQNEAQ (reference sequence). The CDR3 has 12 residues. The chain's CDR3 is CASSDGAGEQYF. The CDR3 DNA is TGTGCCAGCAGCGACGGGGCAGGGGAGCAGTACTTC. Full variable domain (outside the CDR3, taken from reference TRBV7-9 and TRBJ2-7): DTGVSQNPRHKITKRGQNVTFRCDPISEHNRLYWYRQTLGQGPEFLTYFQNEAQLEKSRLLSDRFSAERPKGSFSTLEIQRTEQGDSAMYLCASSDGAGEQYFGPGTRLTVT.

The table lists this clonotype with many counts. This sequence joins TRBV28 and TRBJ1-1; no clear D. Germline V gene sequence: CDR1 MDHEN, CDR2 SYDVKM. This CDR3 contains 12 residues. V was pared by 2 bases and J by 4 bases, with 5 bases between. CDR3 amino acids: CASSLRFTEAFF. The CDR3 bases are TGTGCCAGCAGTTTACGGTTCACTGAAGCTTTCTTT.

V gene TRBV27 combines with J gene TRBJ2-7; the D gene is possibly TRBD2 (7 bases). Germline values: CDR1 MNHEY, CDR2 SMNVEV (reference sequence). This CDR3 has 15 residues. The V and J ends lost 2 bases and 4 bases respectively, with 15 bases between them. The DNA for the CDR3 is TGTGCCAGCAGTTTACGGGGGGCGTTTAGTTACGAGCAGTACTTC. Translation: CASSLRGAFSYEQYF.

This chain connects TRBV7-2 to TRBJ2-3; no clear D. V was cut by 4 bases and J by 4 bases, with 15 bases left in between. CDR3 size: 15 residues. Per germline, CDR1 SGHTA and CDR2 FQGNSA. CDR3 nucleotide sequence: TGTGCCAGCAGCTCGAATCAGGTAGTTCCAGATACGCAGTATTTT. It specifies CASSSNQVVPDTQYF.

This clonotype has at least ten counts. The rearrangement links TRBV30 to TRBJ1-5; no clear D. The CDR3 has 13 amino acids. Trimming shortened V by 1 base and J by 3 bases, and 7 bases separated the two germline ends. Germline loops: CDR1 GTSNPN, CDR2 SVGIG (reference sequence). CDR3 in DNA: TGTGCCTGGAGTGGGACCTACAATCAGCCCCAGCATTTT. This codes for CAWSGTYNQPQHF.

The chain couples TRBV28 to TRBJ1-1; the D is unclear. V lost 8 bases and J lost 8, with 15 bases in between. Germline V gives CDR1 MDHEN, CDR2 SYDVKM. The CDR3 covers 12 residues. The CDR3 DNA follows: TGTGCCAGCGCCCAAGAGGCCAGGGAAGCTTTCTTT. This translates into CASAQEAREAFF.

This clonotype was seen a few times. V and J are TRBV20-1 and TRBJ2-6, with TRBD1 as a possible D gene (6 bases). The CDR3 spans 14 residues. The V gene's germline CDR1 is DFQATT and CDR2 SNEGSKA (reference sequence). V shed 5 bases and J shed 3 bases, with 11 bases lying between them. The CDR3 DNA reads TGCAGTGCTGATACAGGGCGTGGGGCCAACGTCCTGACTTTC. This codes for CSADTGRGANVLTF.

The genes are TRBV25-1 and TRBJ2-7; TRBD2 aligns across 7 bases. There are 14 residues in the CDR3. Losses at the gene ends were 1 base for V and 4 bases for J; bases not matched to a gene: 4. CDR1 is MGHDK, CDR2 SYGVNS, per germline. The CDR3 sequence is CASSEWGSGYEQYF. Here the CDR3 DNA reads TGTGCCAGCAGTGAATGGGGTAGCGGGTACGAGCAGTACTTC.

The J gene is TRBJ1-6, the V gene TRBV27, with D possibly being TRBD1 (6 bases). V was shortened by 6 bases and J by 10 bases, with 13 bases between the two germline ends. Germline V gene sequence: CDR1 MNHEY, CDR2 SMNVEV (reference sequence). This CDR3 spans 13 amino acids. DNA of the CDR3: TGTGCCAGCAGCCCCCTGGGGGCCTCACCCCTCCACTTT. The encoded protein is CASSPLGASPLHF.

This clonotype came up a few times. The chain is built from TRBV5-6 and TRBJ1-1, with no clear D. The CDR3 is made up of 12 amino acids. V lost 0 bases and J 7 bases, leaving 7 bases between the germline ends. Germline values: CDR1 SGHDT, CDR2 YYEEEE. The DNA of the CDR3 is TGTGCCAGCAGCTTGGGGTCCTTTGAAGCTTTCTTT. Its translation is CASSLGSFEAFF.

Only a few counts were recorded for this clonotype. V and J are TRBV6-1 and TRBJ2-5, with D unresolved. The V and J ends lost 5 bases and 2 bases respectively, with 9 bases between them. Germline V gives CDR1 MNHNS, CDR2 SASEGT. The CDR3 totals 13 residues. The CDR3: CASSRATQETQYF. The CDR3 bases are TGTGCCAGCAGTCGGGCGACTCAAGAGACCCAGTACTTC.

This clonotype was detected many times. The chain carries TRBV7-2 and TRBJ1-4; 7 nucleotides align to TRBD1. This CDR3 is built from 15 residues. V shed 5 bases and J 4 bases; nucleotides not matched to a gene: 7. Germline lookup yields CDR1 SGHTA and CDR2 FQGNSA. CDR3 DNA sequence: TGTGCCAGCAGCGGAAGACAGGGAAGTAATGAAAAACTGTTTTTT. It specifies CASSGRQGSNEKLFF.

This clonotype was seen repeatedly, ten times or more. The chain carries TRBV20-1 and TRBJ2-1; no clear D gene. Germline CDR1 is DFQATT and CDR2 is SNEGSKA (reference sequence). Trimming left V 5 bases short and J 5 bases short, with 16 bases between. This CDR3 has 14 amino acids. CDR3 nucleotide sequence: TGCAGTGCTCTCCGGGCTTCTACCCACAATGAGCAGTTCTTC. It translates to CSALRASTHNEQFF.